This TCR beta chain emerged from a study of blood T cell repertoires in COVID-19. The wider study: Nucleic acid was either cDNA or gDNA, and it came from T cells, B-cell-depleted T cells, or PBMCs.

The method was immunoSEQ multiplex PCR; TCRdb's version includes in-frame clones alone and lacks a portion of them. Of over 150,000 clones in the sample, roughly 84% are singletons; the top ten hold 6.5% to 9.5%. CDR1 is MNHEY and CDR2 is SMNVEV in the germline V gene (reference sequence). Trimming pared 4 bases from V and 8 bases from J, leaving 14 bases between. This CDR3 is built from 13 residues. The chain joins TRBV27 to TRBJ1-2; maybe TRBD1 (5 bases). The sequenced material came from PBMCs or T cells enriched from blood (not recorded which). The clonotype originates from a middle-aged man who had recovered from COVID-19. The CDR3 nucleotides are TGTGCCAGCAGTTCCTCGGGGGTGAGCGGCTACACCTTC. It specifies CASSSSGVSGYTF.